The rows below give T cell receptor beta chains drawn from one sample of a study of blood T cell repertoires in COVID-19. TCRdb keeps only in-frame clones here, not all; method: immunoSEQ multiplex PCR. The sample holds about 150,000 clones; more than 65% are singletons and the top ten take 5.5% to 8%. The specimen was peripheral blood. Receptors originate from a woman aged 50 to 65 in a cohort sampled during active or convalescent COVID-19. Both conserved end residues are part of each CDR3.

V gene	J gene	CDR3 protein
TRBV19	TRBJ1-2	CASSSRFYGYTF
TRBV7-9	TRBJ2-1	CASSLSFSNEQFF
TRBV15	TRBJ2-5	CATSRGPETQYF
TRBV7-8	TRBJ1-1	CASSLWGENEAFF
TRBV6-1	TRBJ2-7	CASSEAITGTGGYEQYF
TRBV12-3/TRBV12-4	TRBJ1-5	CASTTGGHRPQHF
TRBV9	TRBJ1-2	CASSHPDRKVYGYTF
TRBV4-1	TRBJ1-1	CASSRDSLNTEAFF
TRBV5-1	TRBJ2-2	CASSLGTGNAGELFF
TRBV2	TRBJ1-1	CASSQLQQWETEAFF
TRBV29-1	TRBJ1-1	CSVTHTQGRNEAFF
TRBV10-1	TRBJ2-5	CASSLDRQGARGGVTQYF
TRBV14	TRBJ2-3	CASSPTGAPDTQYF
TRBV10-1	TRBJ1-5	CASRDWDKRPNQPQHF
TRBV7-2	TRBJ2-7	CASSILAGRSSYEQYF
TRBV28	TRBJ1-2	CASSLSAQIYGYTF
TRBV6-5	TRBJ1-2	CASSLSGRYGYTF
TRBV19	TRBJ1-2	CASSFTGKGYGYTF
TRBV7-6	TRBJ2-5	CASSLARLGGQETQYF
TRBV19	TRBJ2-2	CASSTLGAGVNTGELFF
TRBV28	TRBJ2-2	CASSVSGGNTGELFF
TRBV12-3/TRBV12-4	TRBJ2-1	CASSSTWDSRPLF
TRBV19	TRBJ2-1	CASSARKGTSTNEQFF
TRBV7-9	TRBJ1-1	CASSLFNGDTEAFF
TRBV6-4	TRBJ2-2	CASSLDRTDTGELFF
TRBV6-2/TRBV6-3	TRBJ2-1	CASSSGLYSYNEQFF
TRBV27	TRBJ1-3	CASSQDLGNTIYF
TRBV4-1	TRBJ2-7	CASSQHRTGGAEQYF
TRBV7-2	TRBJ2-1	CASSYAGTASNEQFF
TRBV19	TRBJ2-7	CASSIFGGTTYEQYF
TRBV19	TRBJ1-1	CASSIDHTGGTEAFF
TRBV5-1	TRBJ2-6	CASSRTGTIRSGANVLTF
TRBV12-3/TRBV12-4	TRBJ1-2	CASSLSNSYGYTF
TRBV27	TRBJ2-7	CASSTVVGVTYEQYF
TRBV13	TRBJ2-7	CASSLRGTGPYEQYF
TRBV7-9	TRBJ1-5	CASSTGVFQPQHF
TRBV6-5	TRBJ1-3	CASTRGQDGNTIYF
TRBV19	TRBJ2-3	CASSAKRSTDTQYF
TRBV5-4	TRBJ1-3	CASSLLERNTIYF
TRBV2	TRBJ1-1	CASSNYLGGTEAFF
TRBV11-3	TRBJ1-1	CASSLEGSQGTEAFF
TRBV7-9	TRBJ1-6	CASSLSGRGSYNSPLHF
TRBV3-1/TRBV3-2	TRBJ2-7	CASSQNNYEQYF
TRBV2	TRBJ2-5	CASSGAGETQYF
TRBV27	TRBJ2-1	CASTLKGLAGAQWDEQFF
TRBV28	TRBJ1-6	CASSLPPDRASPLHF
TRBV9	TRBJ1-5	CASSDGQDNQPQHF
TRBV6-1	TRBJ1-6	CASSERRVTSSYNSPLHF
TRBV7-8	TRBJ2-3	CASSPYTDTQYF
TRBV7-8	TRBJ1-5	CASSSPPGVANQPQHF
TRBV11-2	TRBJ1-4	CASSFTGDEKLFF
TRBV6-5	TRBJ2-3	CASRYSGRTDTQYF
TRBV19	TRBJ1-6	CASRQDRGNSPLHF
TRBV7-9	TRBJ2-7	CASSKMPGLAGYEQYF
TRBV4-1	TRBJ2-7	CASSQESIYEQYF
TRBV5-1	TRBJ1-4	CASSLGADRGNEKLFF
TRBV30	TRBJ2-3	CAWSRAGTGTDTQYF
TRBV6-5	TRBJ1-2	CASSYSGRGSGYTF
TRBV18	TRBJ2-5	CASSIRLGRQTQYF
TRBV7-9	TRBJ2-7	CASSLALAGAYEQYF